The 5 T cell receptor beta chains reported below all come from one sample, sequenced in a study of cytomegalovirus exposure and HLA in healthy donors. PCR was performed using 60 Vbeta and 13 Jbeta primers. Generated by immunoSEQ multiplex PCR, the TCRdb table keeps only in-frame clones and is missing some. The sample table sets out 77,000 or so clones. Material for sequencing was PBMCs. These receptor sequences come from a man aged 30 to 45 in good health and CMV-seronegative.

The chain employs TRBV6-5 and TRBJ2-1, with D perhaps matching TRBD2 (6 bases). In germline, CDR1 is MNHEY, CDR2 SVGAGI. Trimming pared 6 bases from V and 4 bases from J, leaving 16 bases between. The CDR3 runs 15 residues. CDR3 coding DNA: TGTGCCAGCAGCCGACTAGAAGAAGGGTACAATGAGCAGTTCTTC. It specifies CASSRLEEGYNEQFF.

The chain recombines TRBV6-1 with TRBJ2-3, with a tentative D call TRBD2 (5 bases). The V end was cut by 4 bases, the J end by 0 bases, with 14 bases between. This CDR3 is built from 16 residues. Germline lookup yields CDR1 MNHNS and CDR2 SASEGT. The CDR3 loop is CASSVAGGTSTDTQYF. The CDR3 DNA follows: TGTGCCAGCAGTGTCGCGGGCGGAACTAGCACAGATACGCAGTATTTT.

V and J are TRBV4-1 and TRBJ2-2; D is undetermined. In germline, CDR1 is MGHRA, CDR2 YSYEKL. The CDR3 consists of 14 residues. Trimming cost V 6 bases and J 3 bases, with 11 bases left between them. The DNA for the CDR3 is TGCGCCAGCAGTTACGGAGAACACACCGGGGAGCTGTTTTTT. Translating it yields CASSYGEHTGELFF.

This chain links TRBV7-9 with TRBJ1-1, with D possibly TRBD1 on 5 matching bases. Trimming removed 5 bases at V and 5 bases at J, with 18 bases between. CDR1 is SEHNR, CDR2 FQNEAQ, per germline (reference sequence). The CDR3 covers 15 residues. CDR3 loop: CASSPDKGVRTEAFF. Here the CDR3 DNA reads TGTGCCAGCAGCCCAGATAAAGGGGTAAGGACTGAAGCTTTCTTT.

J is TRBJ1-2 and V is TRBV19; maybe TRBD1 (6 bases). The CDR3 totals 14 residues. Germline CDR1 LNHDA, CDR2 SQIVND (reference sequence). Trimming stripped 5 bases from V and 3 bases from J, with 13 bases between. The DNA for the CDR3 is TGTGCCAGTAGTCGATGGGGGGGCGACTATGGCTACACCTTC. Translating gives CASSRWGGDYGYTF.